This is a list of T cell receptor beta chains from one sample in a study of shared clonotypes between healthy human individuals. Using immunoSEQ multiplex PCR, the repertoire was profiled, and TCRdb retains in-frame clones only, with some absent. The data show 950,000 to 1,100,000 clones, with more than 60% seen just once and around 1.5% held by the top ten. The sequencing input was memory CD4+ T cells sorted from blood. These receptors originate from a man younger than 35 in good health. Both conserved end residues are part of each CDR3. The D gene is left open where the match is weak. Size is omitted from some rows. Given values are once, few, many or a class for expanded clones.

CDR3	DNA	V	J	D	size
CASSESQRNNEKLFF	TGCGCCAGCAGTGAGTCGCAACGGAATAATGAAAAACTGTTTTTT	TRBV10-2	TRBJ1-4	NA	once
CASRVGTLFADTQYF	TGTGCCAGCAGGGTAGGAACATTATTCGCCGATACGCAGTATTTT	TRBV6-1	TRBJ2-3	NA	NA
CASSHRGETQYF	TGTGCCAGCAGCCATAGGGGGGAGACCCAGTACTTC	TRBV9	TRBJ2-5	NA	NA
CASSWTGINSPLHF	TGTGCCAGCAGTTGGACAGGGATTAATTCACCCCTCCACTTT	TRBV2	TRBJ1-6	TRBD1	NA
CASRKARTEAFF	TGTGCCAGCAGGAAGGCCCGGACTGAAGCTTTCTTT	TRBV6-5	TRBJ1-1	NA	few
CASSNRTSGSGETQYF	TGTGCCAGTAGTAACCGGACTAGCGGGAGCGGGGAGACCCAGTACTTC	TRBV19	TRBJ2-5	TRBD2	once
CAISVGFDAANVEKLFF	TGTGCCATCAGTGTGGGGTTCGATGCAGCCAATGTGGAAAAACTGTTTTTT	TRBV10-3	TRBJ1-4	NA	NA
CASSPRLRGPTDTQYF	TGTGCCAGCTCACCGAGACTCAGGGGCCCCACAGATACGCAGTATTTT	TRBV18	TRBJ2-3	NA	NA
CASSMGAGNNEQFF	TGCGCCAGCAGCATGGGAGCGGGGAACAATGAGCAGTTCTTC	TRBV5-1	TRBJ2-1	TRBD2	NA
CASSPGQIGARETQYF	TGTGCCAGCAGCCCCGGACAAATAGGGGCGCGGGAGACCCAGTACTTC	TRBV9	TRBJ2-5	NA	NA
CASSYLRENEKLFF	TGTGCCAGCAGTTATCTCAGGGAAAATGAAAAACTGTTTTTT	TRBV6-6	TRBJ1-4	NA	NA
CASSLDGRGPYEQYF	TGTGCCAGCAGCTTGGATGGTCGGGGACCCTACGAGCAGTACTTC	TRBV5-4	TRBJ2-7	NA	NA
CASSLESGNTEAFF	TGCGCCAGCAGCTTGGAGTCGGGAAACACTGAAGCTTTCTTT	TRBV5-1	TRBJ1-1	NA	NA
CASGFEGGYGYEQYF	TGTGCCAGCGGCTTCGAGGGGGGTTACGGTTACGAGCAGTACTTC	TRBV27	TRBJ2-7	NA	few
CASTPVEGPTPYEQYF	TGTGCCAGCACCCCCGTAGAAGGTCCCACCCCCTACGAGCAGTACTTC	TRBV5-5	TRBJ2-7	NA	NA
CASSIAPFSGANVLTF	TGTGCCAGTAGTATAGCCCCCTTTTCTGGGGCCAACGTCCTGACTTTC	TRBV19	TRBJ2-6	NA	NA